Sequencing of this TCR beta chain was carried out in a study of cytomegalovirus exposure and HLA in healthy donors. The V gene's germline CDR1 is SGHDT and CDR2 YYEEEE. V was shortened by 3 bases and J by 5 bases, with 14 bases between the two germline ends. This CDR3 is built from 14 residues. 13 Jbeta primers and 60 Vbeta primers were used for the PCR. Measured with immunoSEQ multiplex PCR; TCRdb has only the in-frame clones, and not every one. In the table there are some 160,000 clones, approximately 81% of which are singletons. The sequencing sample was made of PBMCs. This TCR was recovered from a man aged 45-60 years in good health and CMV-seropositive. J is TRBJ2-5 and V is TRBV5-6; weak D call: TRBD2 (6 bases). The CDR3 loop reads CASSWRDPGETQYF. For the CDR3, the DNA is TGTGCCAGCAGCTGGCGGGATCCCGGGGAGACCCAGTACTTC.